This T cell receptor beta chain is from a study of T cell responses to AZD1222 COVID-19 vaccine. For the study at large: Investigators merged groups given second doses at roughly 4 or roughly 12 weeks.

Study-level points and caveats: With dominance at 160-218 and 743-854, vaccine-associated CD4 TCRs spanned spike.

As to this clone: The antigen remains undetermined.

Sequencing used immunoSEQ multiplex PCR; TCRdb keeps in-frame clones, though not all of them. The profile covers over 100,000 clones, with approximately 84% appearing a single time and roughly 10% taken by the ten largest. This TCR was recovered from an adult in good health. Sample: peripheral blood, taken on day 0 of AZD1222 vaccination.

In nucleotides, the CDR3 is TGTGCCAGCAGCACCCGCGACAGCAACACAGATACGCAGTATTTT. This codes for CASSTRDSNTDTQYF. This chain links TRBV28 with TRBJ2-3, with a tentative D call TRBD1 (5 bases). Germline V gene lookup returns CDR1 MDHEN and CDR2 SYDVKM. The CDR3 extends over 15 amino acids. V dropped 6 bases and J dropped 2 bases, with 15 bases sitting between them.